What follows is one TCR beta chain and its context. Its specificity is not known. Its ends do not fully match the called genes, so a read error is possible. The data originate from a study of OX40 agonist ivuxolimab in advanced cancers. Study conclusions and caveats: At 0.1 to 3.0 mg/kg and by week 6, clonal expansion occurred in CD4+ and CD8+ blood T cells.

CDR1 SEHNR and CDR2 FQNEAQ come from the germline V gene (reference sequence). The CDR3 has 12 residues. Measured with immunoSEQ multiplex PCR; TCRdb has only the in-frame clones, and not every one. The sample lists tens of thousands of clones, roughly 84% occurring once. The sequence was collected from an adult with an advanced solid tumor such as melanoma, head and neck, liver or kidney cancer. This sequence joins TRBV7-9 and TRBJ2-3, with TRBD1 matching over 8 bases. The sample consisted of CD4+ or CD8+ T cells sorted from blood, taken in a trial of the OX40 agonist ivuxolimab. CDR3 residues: CASSAGTGTQYF. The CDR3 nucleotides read TGTGCCAGCAGCGCCGGGACAGGTACGCAGTATTTT. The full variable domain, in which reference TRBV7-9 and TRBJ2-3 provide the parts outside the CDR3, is DTGVSQNPRHKITKRGQNVTFRCDPISEHNRLYWYRQTLGQGPEFLTYFQNEAQLEKSRLLSDRFSAERPKGSFSTLEIQRTEQGDSAMYLCASSAGTGTQYFGPGTRLTVL.